The present TCR beta chain was sequenced within a study of OX40 agonist ivuxolimab in advanced cancers. About the study: Partial responses were achieved by three patients: one hepatocellular carcinoma, two cutaneous melanoma.

V gave up 8 bases and J gave up 1 base; unmatched junction bases: 4. The CDR3 contains 14 residues. Germline V gene lookup returns CDR1 MNHEY and CDR2 SMNVEV (reference sequence). TCRdb's copy holds only in-frame clones and misses some; the assay was immunoSEQ multiplex PCR. In the table there are approximately 60,000 clones, around 84% of which are singletons. Blood got drawn at baseline, again on cycle 4 day 1, and then on cycle 7 day 1. Study-wide results and limits: Clonal expansion was among the lowest in partial responders at 0.1-3.0 mg/kg, especially CD8+.

This clone was recorded once. Its antigen remains unknown. The sample here was CD4+ or CD8+ T cells sorted from blood, taken in a trial of the OX40 agonist ivuxolimab. V gene TRBV27 combines with J gene TRBJ1-2; 10 bases line up with TRBD1. The clonotype was recovered from an adult with an advanced solid tumor such as melanoma, head and neck, liver or kidney cancer. Here the CDR3 DNA reads TGTGCCAGCGGGGACAGGGGTAATAACTATGGCTACACCTTC. It encodes CASGDRGNNYGYTF.